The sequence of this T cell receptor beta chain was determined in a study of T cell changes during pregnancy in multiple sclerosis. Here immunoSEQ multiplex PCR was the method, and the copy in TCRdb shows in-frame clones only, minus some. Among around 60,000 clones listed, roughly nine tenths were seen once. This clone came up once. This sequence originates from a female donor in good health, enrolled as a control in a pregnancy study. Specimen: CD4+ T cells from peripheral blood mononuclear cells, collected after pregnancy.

CDR3 nucleotide sequence: TGTGCCAGCAGTTACTCGGTGGGACAGGGTGCGAGCTACACCTTC. Its protein product is CASSYSVGQGASYTF. This chain joins TRBV6-5 and TRBJ1-2; TRBD1 aligns across 9 bases. With 0 bases clipped from V and 9 bases from J, the junction kept 8 bases outside the gene matches. The CDR3 spans 15 residues. The germline V gene encodes CDR1 MNHEY and CDR2 SVGAGI.